A selection of T cell receptor beta chains follows, all from one sample in a study of T cells in narcolepsy. Produced via immunoSEQ multiplex PCR; TCRdb's table is partial and in-frame only. Of over 25,000 clones in the sample, 79% are singletons; the top ten hold about 6%. Sample: memory (CD45RA-) CD4+ T cells from blood. The receptor source for this set is a human donor in good health. The CDR3 runs from the conserved cysteine through the conserved F or W. The D gene is left open where the match is weak. A clone size is listed for some rows: how often the clone was seen (once, few, many), or a class if it is expanded.

len	v_gene	d_gene	j_gene	abundance	CDR3aa	CDR3nt
12	TRBV18	-	TRBJ1-5	-	CASSPPRGPQHF	TGTGCCAGCTCACCACCGAGGGGGCCCCAGCATTTT
17	TRBV28	TRBD1	TRBJ1-5	-	CASSQRTGGYSNQPQHF	TGTGCCAGCAGCCAGAGGACAGGGGGGTATAGCAATCAGCCCCAGCATTTT
15	TRBV18	-	TRBJ2-5	-	CASSPRLYGGETQYF	TGTGCCAGCTCACCCAGGCTCTACGGAGGGGAGACCCAGTACTTC
16	TRBV5-6	-	TRBJ1-5	once	CASILPGGGRIQPQHF	TGTGCCAGCATCCTCCCTGGGGGGGGGCGCATTCAGCCCCAGCATTTT
17	TRBV4-2	-	TRBJ2-3	-	CASSQERGPGNTDTQYF	TGTGCCAGCAGCCAAGAACGGGGCCCTGGGAACACAGATACGCAGTATTTT
13	TRBV7-3	-	TRBJ1-2	-	CASSLNRAYGYTF	TGTGCCAGCAGCTTAAACAGGGCCTATGGCTACACCTTC
16	TRBV7-3	TRBD2	TRBJ2-1	-	CASSSQRLAGYNEQFF	TGTGCCAGCAGCTCCCAGAGACTAGCGGGCTACAATGAGCAGTTCTTC
13	TRBV18	TRBD1	TRBJ2-1	-	CASSPKGGGEQFF	TGTGCCAGCTCACCAAAAGGGGGCGGTGAGCAGTTCTTC
16	TRBV11-3	TRBD2	TRBJ2-2	-	CASSFGTSGGARELFF	TGTGCCAGCAGCTTCGGGACTAGCGGTGGAGCCCGGGAGCTGTTTTTT
24	TRBV9	TRBD2	TRBJ2-7	few	CASSNPNLFLPGLAGGPPSYEQYF	TGTGCCAGCAGTAACCCGAACCTCTTCCTACCGGGACTAGCGGGGGGTCCCCCCTCCTACGAGCAGTACTTC
12	TRBV7-2	TRBD1	TRBJ2-7	-	CASSWDRARQYF	TGTGCCAGCAGCTGGGACAGGGCGCGGCAGTACTTC
15	TRBV10-2	-	TRBJ2-3	-	CASSEPGGVTDTQYF	TGCGCCAGCAGTGAGCCTGGAGGGGTAACAGATACGCAGTATTTT
12	TRBV28	-	TRBJ1-5	-	CASRKPGQPQHF	TGTGCCAGCAGAAAGCCGGGGCAGCCCCAGCATTTT
18	TRBV6-1	TRBD1	TRBJ2-7	few	CASSVQGQGARLWDEQYF	TGTGCCAGCAGTGTCCAGGGACAGGGGGCCAGATTATGGGACGAGCAGTACTTC
12	TRBV28	-	TRBJ1-4	-	CASSRGGEKLFF	TGTGCCAGCAGCCGGGGAGGGGAAAAACTGTTTTTT
15	TRBV5-1	-	TRBJ2-7	-	CASSLNGRISFEQYF	TGCGCCAGCAGCTTAAACGGGAGAATCTCCTTCGAGCAGTACTTC
14	TRBV11-2	-	TRBJ2-3	-	CASSMQWGTDTQYF	TGTGCCAGCAGCATGCAGTGGGGAACGGATACGCAGTATTTT
13	TRBV7-2	-	TRBJ2-5	-	CASSPILKETQYF	TGTGCCAGCAGCCCCATCCTAAAAGAGACCCAGTACTTC
14	TRBV19	-	TRBJ2-3	-	CASSIQWSRDTQYF	TGTGCCAGTAGTATTCAATGGAGTCGAGATACGCAGTATTTT
15	TRBV2	TRBD1	TRBJ1-5	once	CASSDGTGLGQPQHF	TGTGCCAGCAGTGATGGGACAGGGCTCGGTCAGCCCCAGCATTTT
14	TRBV5-1	-	TRBJ2-7	-	CASTVDSTSYEQYF	TGCGCCAGCACAGTGGATAGCACCTCCTACGAGCAGTACTTC
14	TRBV18	-	TRBJ2-3	once	CASSPPASTDTQYF	TGTGCCAGCTCACCACCAGCTAGCACAGATACGCAGTATTTT